Shown below are 32 T cell receptor beta chains from a single sample sequenced in a study of persistence of HIV-infected CD4 T cells. Sequencing used immunoSEQ version 4 in survey mode. TCRdb keeps only in-frame clones here, not all; method: immunoSEQ multiplex PCR. Counted here are over 60,000 clones, 70% to 75% occurring once; the ten biggest clones make up more than 1.5%. The stimulus was an HIV-1 Gag 15-mer peptide pool, 0.8 to 1 ug/peptide/mL. CD40L-negative CD69-negative CD45RO-high memory CD4+ T cells were sorted as populations depleted of antigen-responding cells. Antigens of these TCRs are unknown. The starting material was CD4+ T cells sorted from PBMCs after roughly 18-hour stimulation, obtained from a patient who received antiretroviral therapy. Source of these receptors: an adult man with HIV who was CMV-seropositive.

The gene calls are TRBV7-8 and TRBJ2-2, with D unresolved. The V gene lost 1 base and the J gene lost 3 bases, with 9 bases spanning the gap. The germline CDR1 and CDR2 sequences are SGHVS and FQNEAQ. This CDR3 contains 15 residues. The CDR3 nucleotides are TGTGCCAGCAGCTTAGTGGCAGCTTACACCGGGGAGCTGTTTTTT. It translates to CASSLVAAYTGELFF.

V and J are TRBV11-3 and TRBJ2-3; 12 bases fit TRBD1. V lost 6 bases and J lost 4; bases outside the gene matches: 8. The germline gives CDR1 SGHNT, CDR2 YENEEA. CDR3 length: 16 residues. The CDR3 loop reads CASSSPGTGGADTQYF. The CDR3 DNA reads TGTGCCAGCAGTTCGCCTGGGACAGGGGGCGCAGATACGCAGTATTTT.

This chain uses TRBV2 with TRBJ1-1; 8 positions agree with TRBD1. Germline V gives CDR1 SNHLY, CDR2 FYNNEI. The ends lost 6 bases at V and 0 bases at J; junction bases unmatched: 6. The CDR3 extends over 15 amino acids. The CDR3 region is CASRKQGVLNTEAFF. The CDR3 DNA reads as TGTGCCAGCAGGAAACAGGGGGTCCTGAACACTGAAGCTTTCTTT.

The chain carries TRBV6-5 and TRBJ2-1; D call uncertain. This CDR3 spans 13 amino acids. Germline assignment: CDR1 MNHEY and CDR2 SVGAGI. V was trimmed by 3 bases and J by 6 bases, leaving 9 bases between them. The CDR3 region has the DNA TGTGCCAGCAGTTATGAGGCAGGCAATGAGCAGTTCTTC. Protein product: CASSYEAGNEQFF.

V usage is TRBV6-5 and J usage is TRBJ1-5; D unresolved. In germline, CDR1 is MNHEY, CDR2 SVGAGI. V was trimmed by 5 bases and J by 2 bases, leaving 7 bases between them. This CDR3 is built from 13 residues. The CDR3 is CASSRGRNQPQHF. In nucleotides, the CDR3 is TGTGCCAGCAGTCGAGGCCGCAATCAGCCCCAGCATTTT.

This clone was counted between two and nine times. This sequence joins TRBV19 and TRBJ1-5; D possibly corresponds to TRBD1 (5 bases). CDR1 LNHDA and CDR2 SQIVND come from the germline V gene (reference sequence). V was clipped by 1 base and J by 6 bases, with 13 bases between them. The CDR3 length is 15 residues. CDR3 sequence (DNA): TGTGCCAGTAGTATAGTCGCAGGGCGAAGTCAGCCCCAGCATTTT. This gives the protein CASSIVAGRSQPQHF.

The chain combines TRBV11-2 with TRBJ1-2; unclear D gene. Trimming took 6 bases from V and 8 from J, leaving 13 bases between them. Germline CDR1 SGHAT, CDR2 FQNNGV. CDR3 length: 12 residues. The CDR3 DNA reads as TGTGCCAGCAGTCGATACCCGAGGGGCTACACCTTC. Translated, it gives CASSRYPRGYTF.

The chain links TRBV18 to TRBJ2-2, with 8 bases fitting TRBD2. Germline V gene lookup returns CDR1 KGHSH and CDR2 LQKENI. J gave up 1 base and V 6 bases, and 4 bases lay outside the gene matches. This CDR3 contains 15 residues. For the CDR3, the DNA is TGTGCCAGCTCTGTAGCGGGGTTGAACACCGGGGAGCTGTTTTTT. Residues: CASSVAGLNTGELFF.

The chain links TRBV3-1 (or the pseudogene TRBV3-2) to TRBJ2-7, with 7 bases fitting TRBD2. This CDR3 is 16 amino acids long. CDR1 LGHDT and CDR2 YNNKEL come from the germline V gene (reference sequence). V shed 4 bases and J 0 bases; nucleotides not matched to a gene: 9. The CDR3 bases are TGTGCCAGCAGCCCCCAGGGAGGGTGGGACTCCTACGAGCAGTACTTC. Amino acid sequence: CASSPQGGWDSYEQYF.

The rearrangement links TRBV7-3 to TRBJ2-3, with D perhaps TRBD2 (6 bases). From germline, CDR1 is SGHTA and CDR2 FQGTGA. The CDR3 extends over 14 amino acids. V was cut by 2 bases and J by 6 bases, with 12 bases left in between. As DNA, the CDR3 is TGTGCCAGCAGCTTATCGTACGGAGGGGATACGCAGTATTTT. Its translation: CASSLSYGGDTQYF. The full variable domain, with the rest looked up from reference TRBV7-3 and TRBJ2-3, is GAGVSQTPSNKVTEKGKYVELRCDPISGHTALYWYRQSLGQGPEFLIYFQGTGAADDSGLPNDRFFAVRPEGSVSTLKIQRTERGDSAVYLCASSLSYGGDTQYFGPGTRLTVL.

The chain carries TRBV9 and TRBJ2-7; TRBD1 aligns across 7 bases. V dropped 1 base and J dropped 6; count of bases not matched to a gene: 7. The germline CDR1 and CDR2 sequences are SGDLS and YYNGEE. The CDR3 spans 14 residues. The CDR3 DNA reads as TGTGCCAGCAGCGTAAGGGGGCAATGGGGCGAGCAGTACTTC. Translation: CASSVRGQWGEQYF.

This CDR3 is CASRDGQGMNTEAFF. The CDR3 region has the DNA TGTGCCAGCAGAGACGGACAGGGCATGAACACTGAAGCTTTCTTT. V usage is TRBV6-6 and J usage is TRBJ1-1; 8 bases agree with TRBD1. The ends lost 6 bases at V and 0 bases at J; junction bases unmatched: 6. This CDR3 is 15 amino acids long. Germline CDR1 reads MNHNY; CDR2 reads SVGAGI (reference sequence).

This clone was seen a few times. The chain links TRBV2 to TRBJ1-1; D unresolved. V shed 11 bases and J shed 3 bases, with 19 bases lying between them. The CDR3 contains 14 residues. Germline V lookup: CDR1 SNHLY, CDR2 FYNNEI. The CDR3 coding sequence is TGTGCCTGTCAGGTGATCAACCAGGACACTGAAGCTTTCTTT. It translates to CACQVINQDTEAFF.

CDR3 amino acids: CASSQDQVDYEQYF. The CDR3 coding sequence is TGTGCCAGCAGCCAAGATCAGGTGGACTACGAGCAGTACTTC. J is TRBJ2-7 and V is TRBV4-2; D is ambiguous. Trimming removed 0 bases at V and 3 bases at J, with 9 bases between. This CDR3 contains 14 residues. Germline V gene lookup returns CDR1 LGHNA and CDR2 YNFKEQ.

This clone has just one count. The chain is built from TRBV3-1 (or the pseudogene TRBV3-2) and TRBJ1-5; D may be TRBD1 (5 bases). The germline V gene has CDR1 LGHDT and CDR2 YNNKEL (reference sequence). This CDR3 is built from 15 residues. V was trimmed by 1 base and J by 4 bases, leaving 11 bases between them. The CDR3: CASSQATGSNQPQHF. The CDR3, as DNA: TGTGCCAGCAGCCAAGCCACAGGTTCTAATCAGCCCCAGCATTTT.

The table lists this clone with a count of one. The chain carries TRBV3-1 (or the pseudogene TRBV3-2) and TRBJ1-6; the match to TRBD1 covers 7 bases. Germline V CDR1 and CDR2: LGHDT, YNNKEL (reference sequence). The CDR3 loop spans 15 amino acids. The V segment lost 1 base and the J segment 9 bases; nucleotides outside the gene matches: 6. The CDR3 DNA sequence: TGTGCCAGCAGCCAAGCTGCAGGGGGAGGTTCACCCCTCCACTTT. It encodes CASSQAAGGGSPLHF.

This rearrangement joins TRBV27 to TRBJ2-3; weak D call: TRBD2 (5 bases). The CDR3 loop spans 18 amino acids. The germline V and J ends were trimmed by 0 bases and 4 bases, with 20 bases remaining between them. CDR1 and CDR2 from the germline V gene are MNHEY and SMNVEV (reference sequence). The CDR3 DNA follows: TGTGCCAGCAGTTTATCGCCCCTTCCGGGAATAACTGCAGATACGCAGTATTTT. Translated: CASSLSPLPGITADTQYF.

The gene calls are TRBV30 and TRBJ2-3, with D unclear. Per germline, CDR1 GTSNPN and CDR2 SVGIG (reference sequence). The CDR3 runs 12 residues. The V end was cut by 1 base, the J end by 6 bases, with 8 bases between. The CDR3 reads CAWSGSGDTQYF. As DNA, the CDR3 is TGTGCCTGGAGTGGGTCCGGGGATACGCAGTATTTT. The full variable domain, completed using reference TRBV30 and TRBJ2-3, is SQTIHQWPATLVQPVGSPLSLECTVEGTSNPNLYWYRQAAGRGLQLLFYSVGIGQISSEVPQNLSASRPQDRQFILSSKKLLLSDSGFYLCAWSGSGDTQYFGPGTRLTVL.

The rearrangement joins TRBV27 to TRBJ2-3; D is undetermined. Looked up from germline, CDR1 is MNHEY and CDR2 is SMNVEV (reference sequence). Trimming stripped 3 bases from V and 3 bases from J, with 13 bases between. The CDR3 runs to 15 residues. The CDR3 DNA follows: TGTGCCAGCAGTTTGAGAGGTTTAGGGACAGATACGCAGTATTTT. This codes for CASSLRGLGTDTQYF.

This chain uses TRBV12-3 or TRBV12-4 with TRBJ1-2, with 9 bases matching TRBD1. The CDR3 spans 13 residues. The J segment lost 4 bases and the V segment lost 5 bases, leaving 2 bases of the junction unmatched. The CDR3 sequence is CASSGDRAYGYTF. CDR3 DNA sequence: TGTGCCAGCAGTGGGGACAGGGCCTATGGCTACACCTTC.

The rearrangement links TRBV2 to TRBJ1-2, with a possible D match to TRBD1 (6 bases). The germline gives CDR1 SNHLY, CDR2 FYNNEI. Trimming took off 5 bases at V and 8 bases at J, with 12 bases between the two ends. CDR3 size: 12 residues. The CDR3, as DNA: TGTGCCAGCAGTTCCGACAGGAGCGGCTACACCTTC. This encodes CASSSDRSGYTF.

V is TRBV7-2 and J is TRBJ2-7; D remains ambiguous. This CDR3 is 16 amino acids long. The V end lost 1 base, the J end lost 0 bases, and 13 bases lay between the germline ends. Germline assignment: CDR1 SGHTA and CDR2 FQGNSA. The CDR3 loop reads CASSLDTSINSYEQYF. For the CDR3, the DNA is TGTGCCAGCAGCTTAGATACCAGCATCAACTCCTACGAGCAGTACTTC.

The rearrangement links TRBV5-1 to TRBJ2-6; unclear D gene. The V end was cut by 5 bases, the J end by 1 base, with 10 bases between. The length of the CDR3 is 15 residues. Looked up from germline, CDR1 is SGHRS and CDR2 is YFSETQ. The CDR3 nucleotides are TGCGCCAGCAGATTTACCGAATCTGGGGCCAACGTCCTGACTTTC. Translation: CASRFTESGANVLTF.

The V and J genes are TRBV15 and TRBJ2-2, with D maybe TRBD1 (6 bases). Germline V lookup: CDR1 LNHNV, CDR2 YYDKDF (reference sequence). The CDR3 sequence is 17 residues long. Trimming took 1 base from V and 1 from J, leaving 13 bases between them. CDR3 nucleotide sequence: TGTGCCACCAGCAGAGGGAGAAGGACAGTGAACACCGGGGAGCTGTTTTTT. Its protein is CATSRGRRTVNTGELFF.

The chain recombines TRBV5-4 with TRBJ2-1; 7 positions match TRBD2. V shed 1 base and J 1 base; nucleotides not matched to a gene: 5. The CDR3 loop spans 16 amino acids. CDR1 and CDR2 from the germline V gene are SGHNT and YYREEE (reference sequence). The CDR3 DNA reads as TGTGCCAGCAGCTTGTCAAGCGGGGTATCCTACAATGAGCAGTTCTTC. Translated: CASSLSSGVSYNEQFF.

This sequence joins TRBV19 and TRBJ1-5; TRBD1 aligns across 7 bases. Germline CDR1 and CDR2: LNHDA and SQIVND (reference sequence). Trimming took 7 bases from V and 5 from J; bases not matched to a gene: 17. There are 17 residues in the CDR3. DNA of the CDR3: TGTGCCAGTACAATAGGCTGGTCAGGGGGTATGGATCAGCCCCAGCATTTT. It is translated as CASTIGWSGGMDQPQHF.

The chain is built from TRBV7-9 and TRBJ2-1; TRBD2 is a possible D gene (6 bases). CDR1 SEHNR and CDR2 FQNEAQ come from the germline V gene (reference sequence). There are 12 residues in the CDR3. V gave up 2 bases and J gave up 10 bases, with 9 bases separating them. The CDR3 nucleotides read TGTGCCAGCAGCTTACGTGCGGGAGAGCAGTTCTTC. Protein product: CASSLRAGEQFF.

The J gene is TRBJ2-1, the V gene TRBV25-1; possibly TRBD2 for D (6 bases). Germline-derived CDR1 and CDR2 are MGHDK and SYGVNS. V lost 3 bases and J 3 bases, leaving 9 bases between the germline ends. The CDR3 runs 14 residues. The chain's CDR3 is CASSDGTFYNEQFF. The CDR3 DNA reads as TGTGCCAGCAGTGATGGGACTTTCTACAATGAGCAGTTCTTC. The variable domain in full, with the rest retrieved from reference TRBV25-1 and TRBJ2-1, is EADIYQTPRYLVIGTGKKITLECSQTMGHDKMYWYQQDPGMELHLIHYSYGVNSTEKGDLSSESTVSRIRTEHFPLTLESARPSHTSQYLCASSDGTFYNEQFFGPGTRLTVL.

Here the CDR3 reads CASSVKGATEQFF. In nucleotides, the CDR3 is TGTGCCAGCAGTGTAAAGGGGGCAACTGAGCAGTTCTTC. V and J are TRBV2 and TRBJ2-1, with 7 bases fitting TRBD1. J lost 9 bases, V lost 4 bases, and 6 bases had no gene match. The CDR3 extends over 13 amino acids. CDR1 and CDR2 from the germline V gene are SNHLY and FYNNEI.

About this clone itself: The junction departs from the called germline gene at one end, perhaps through a read error. CDR3 in DNA: TGTGCCAGCAGCCAAGGGGACAGCACTAAAGCTTTCTTT. It specifies CASSQGDSTKAFF. The chain carries TRBV14 and TRBJ1-1; TRBD1 agrees at 7 bases. Looked up from germline, CDR1 is SGHDN and CDR2 is FVKESK. The CDR3 is 13 residues long.

J is TRBJ1-2 and V is TRBV5-4; no definite D call. Germline CDR1 SGHNT, CDR2 YYREEE (reference sequence). Trimming stripped 1 base from V and 3 bases from J, with 4 bases between. The CDR3 loop spans 12 amino acids. CDR3 coding DNA: TGTGCCAGCAGCTTGAACGACTATGGCTACACCTTC. It encodes CASSLNDYGYTF.

The J gene is TRBJ1-6, the V gene TRBV10-1; D is uncertain. The length of the CDR3 is 14 residues. The germline gives CDR1 WNHNN, CDR2 SYGVQD (reference sequence). The V end lost 8 bases, the J end lost 5 bases, and 13 bases lay between the germline ends. The CDR3 nucleotides read TGCGCCAGCGCCCGGGATGTTAATAATTCACCCCTCCACTTT. Translated, it gives CASARDVNNSPLHF.